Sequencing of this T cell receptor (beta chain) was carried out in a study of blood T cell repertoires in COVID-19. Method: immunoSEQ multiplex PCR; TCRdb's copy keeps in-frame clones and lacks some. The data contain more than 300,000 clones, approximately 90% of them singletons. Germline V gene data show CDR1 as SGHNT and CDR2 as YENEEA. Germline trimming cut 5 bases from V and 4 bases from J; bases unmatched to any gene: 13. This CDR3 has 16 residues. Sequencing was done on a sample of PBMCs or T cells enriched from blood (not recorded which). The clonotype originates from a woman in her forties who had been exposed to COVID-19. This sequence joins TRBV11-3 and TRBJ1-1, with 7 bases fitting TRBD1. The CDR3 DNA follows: TGTGCCAGCAGCCCCCCTTACAGGGGTTCGGGCACTGAAGCTTTCTTT. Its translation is CASSPPYRGSGTEAFF.